Below, one T cell receptor beta chain is given with its context. Its specificity is unknown. The CDR3 sequence is 16 residues long. The J segment lost 4 bases and the V segment lost 3 bases, leaving 9 bases of the junction unmatched. Germline V gene sequence: CDR1 SGHRS, CDR2 YFSETQ. It was second doses at about 4 or about 12 weeks that were pooled. This entry comes from a study of T cell responses to AZD1222 COVID-19 vaccine. The study, taken as a whole, reports: After the peak T cell response, and only then, were repertoires sampled. Clonal diversity may have been underestimated, and the donors were mostly white British, with more females than males.

Repertoires were generated with immunoSEQ multiplex PCR, while TCRdb's copy carries only in-frame clones and drops some. This sample has some 180,000 clones, with roughly 94% found just once. Source: peripheral blood, taken 28 days after the second AZD1222 dose. The clonotype comes from an adult who received the AZD1222 COVID-19 vaccine. The V and J genes are TRBV5-1 and TRBJ2-2; 7 bases line up with TRBD1. DNA for the CDR3: TGCGCCAGCAGCTCCGACACAGGGGTCTTCACCGGGGAGCTGTTTTTT. It is translated as CASSSDTGVFTGELFF.